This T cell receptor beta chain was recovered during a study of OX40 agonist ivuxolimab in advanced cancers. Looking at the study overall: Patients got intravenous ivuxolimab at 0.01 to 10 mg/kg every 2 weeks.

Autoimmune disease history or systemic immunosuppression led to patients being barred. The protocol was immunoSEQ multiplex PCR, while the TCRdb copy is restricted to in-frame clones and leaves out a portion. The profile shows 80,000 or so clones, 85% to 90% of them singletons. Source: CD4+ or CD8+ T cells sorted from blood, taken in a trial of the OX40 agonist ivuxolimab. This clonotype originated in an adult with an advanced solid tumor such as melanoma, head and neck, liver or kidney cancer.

CDR3 loop: CASSLEAAGEAFF. The CDR3 coding sequence is TGCGCCAGCAGCTTGGAAGCGGCGGGTGAAGCTTTCTTT. The rearrangement links TRBV5-1 to TRBJ1-1; no reliable D call. Germline V gives CDR1 SGHRS, CDR2 YFSETQ. This CDR3 is built from 13 residues. The V end lost 0 bases, the J end lost 7 bases, and 10 bases lay between the germline ends.